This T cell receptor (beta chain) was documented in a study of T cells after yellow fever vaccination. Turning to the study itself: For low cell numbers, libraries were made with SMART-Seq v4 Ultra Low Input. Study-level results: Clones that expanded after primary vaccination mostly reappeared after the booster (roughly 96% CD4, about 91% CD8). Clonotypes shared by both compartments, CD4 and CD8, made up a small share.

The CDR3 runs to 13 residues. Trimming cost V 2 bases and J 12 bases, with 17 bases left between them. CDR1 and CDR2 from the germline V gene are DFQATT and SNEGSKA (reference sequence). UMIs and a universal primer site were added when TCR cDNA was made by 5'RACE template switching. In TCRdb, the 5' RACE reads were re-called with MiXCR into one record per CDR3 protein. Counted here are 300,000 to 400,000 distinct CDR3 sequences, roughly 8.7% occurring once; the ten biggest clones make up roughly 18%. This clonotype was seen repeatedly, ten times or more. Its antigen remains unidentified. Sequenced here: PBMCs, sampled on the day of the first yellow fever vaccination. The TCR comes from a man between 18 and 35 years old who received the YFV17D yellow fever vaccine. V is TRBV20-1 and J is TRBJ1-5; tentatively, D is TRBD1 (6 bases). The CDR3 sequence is CSARKGGIGNQHF. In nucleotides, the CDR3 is TGCAGTGCTAGAAAAGGGGGGATAGGGAACCAGCATTTT.